This is a list of T cell receptor beta chains from one sample in a study of blood T cell repertoires in COVID-19. The table came from immunoSEQ multiplex PCR; TCRdb's copy has only in-frame clones and leaves some out. The sample has tens of thousands of clones, around 80% seen once. Material for sequencing was peripheral blood. The receptors derive from an elderly man with active or convalescent COVID-19. Each CDR3 is given with its conserved first and last residue. A D gene is named only where the DNA matches it firmly. Clone sizes are given selectively: once, few, many, or a class where the clone is expanded.

j_call: TRBJ2-7
d_call: TRBD2
clone_size: -
v_call: TRBV6-5
cdr3_aa: CASRLTSGTIEQYF
cdr3_nt: TGTGCCAGCAGACTGACTAGCGGGACGATTGAGCAGTACTTC

j_call: TRBJ1-1
d_call: -
clone_size: -
v_call: TRBV7-9
cdr3_aa: CASRTRLNTEAFF
cdr3_nt: TGTGCCAGCAGGACACGTCTGAACACTGAAGCTTTCTTT

j_call: TRBJ2-7
d_call: -
clone_size: -
v_call: TRBV6-6
cdr3_aa: CASSPGTPSYEQYF
cdr3_nt: TGTGCCAGCAGCCCCGGGACACCCTCCTACGAGCAGTACTTC

j_call: TRBJ1-4
d_call: TRBD1
clone_size: -
v_call: TRBV7-6
cdr3_aa: CASSFLPGLGQEKLFF
cdr3_nt: TGTGCCAGCAGCTTCCTTCCGGGTCTGGGACAGGAAAAACTGTTTTTT

j_call: TRBJ2-1
d_call: -
clone_size: -
v_call: TRBV11-3
cdr3_aa: CASSLGREKVEQFF
cdr3_nt: TGTGCCAGCAGCTTGGGAAGGGAGAAGGTCGAGCAGTTCTTC

j_call: TRBJ1-1
d_call: -
clone_size: -
v_call: TRBV19
cdr3_aa: CASSIAVMNTEAFF
cdr3_nt: TGTGCCAGTAGTATTGCAGTCATGAACACTGAAGCTTTCTTT

j_call: TRBJ1-1
d_call: TRBD1
clone_size: once
v_call: TRBV7-3
cdr3_aa: CASSLQGARNTEAFF
cdr3_nt: TGTGCCAGCAGCTTACAGGGGGCCAGGAACACTGAAGCTTTCTTT

j_call: TRBJ1-2
d_call: -
clone_size: -
v_call: TRBV27
cdr3_aa: CASRALEGDIYGYTF
cdr3_nt: TGTGCCAGCAGGGCCCTTGAGGGAGATATCTATGGCTACACCTTC

j_call: TRBJ2-3
d_call: TRBD2
clone_size: few
v_call: TRBV28
cdr3_aa: CASSSPAGGGTDTQYF
cdr3_nt: TGTGCCAGCAGTTCCCCGGCGGGAGGGGGCACAGATACGCAGTATTTT

j_call: TRBJ1-1
d_call: -
clone_size: -
v_call: TRBV3-1/TRBV3-2
cdr3_aa: CASSQRDRNAFF
cdr3_nt: TGTGCCAGCAGCCAAAGAGATAGAAACGCTTTCTTT

j_call: TRBJ1-6
d_call: -
clone_size: -
v_call: TRBV7-2
cdr3_aa: CASSLTGNSPLHF
cdr3_nt: TGTGCCAGCAGCTTGACGGGAAATTCACCCCTCCACTTT

j_call: TRBJ2-5
d_call: TRBD1
clone_size: few
v_call: TRBV25-1
cdr3_aa: CASSDNRGASQETQYF
cdr3_nt: TGTGCCAGCAGTGATAACAGGGGGGCTAGCCAAGAGACCCAGTACTTC

j_call: TRBJ2-2
d_call: TRBD2
clone_size: once
v_call: TRBV6-2/TRBV6-3
cdr3_aa: CASSSAGTSGTGELFF
cdr3_nt: TGTGCCAGCAGTTCCGCCGGGACTAGTGGTACCGGGGAGCTGTTTTTT

j_call: TRBJ2-1
d_call: TRBD2
clone_size: once
v_call: TRBV2
cdr3_aa: CASSEEGSGAYNEQFF
cdr3_nt: TGTGCCAGCAGTGAAGAGGGTAGCGGGGCCTACAATGAGCAGTTCTTC

j_call: TRBJ2-2
d_call: TRBD2
clone_size: -
v_call: TRBV6-2/TRBV6-3
cdr3_aa: CASSLDRLAGGSGELFF
cdr3_nt: TGTGCCAGCAGTCTCGATAGACTAGCGGGAGGGTCCGGGGAGCTGTTTTTT

j_call: TRBJ1-2
d_call: -
clone_size: -
v_call: TRBV24-1
cdr3_aa: CATSEAGPYYGYTF
cdr3_nt: TGTGCCACCAGTGAAGCGGGTCCGTACTATGGCTACACCTTC

j_call: TRBJ2-2
d_call: TRBD2
clone_size: few
v_call: TRBV5-4
cdr3_aa: CASSSLVSGGLNTGELFF
cdr3_nt: TGTGCCAGCAGTTCTCTAGTTAGCGGGGGCCTAAACACCGGGGAGCTGTTTTTT

j_call: TRBJ1-6
d_call: -
clone_size: -
v_call: TRBV5-1
cdr3_aa: CASSVAANSPLHF
cdr3_nt: TGCGCCAGTTCGGTGGCGGCAAATTCACCCCTCCACTTT

j_call: TRBJ2-3
d_call: TRBD2
clone_size: -
v_call: TRBV7-2
cdr3_aa: CASSLATGGQLSQYF
cdr3_nt: TGTGCCAGCAGCTTAGCTACGGGAGGGCAGTTATCGCAGTATTTT

j_call: TRBJ1-1
d_call: -
clone_size: -
v_call: TRBV15
cdr3_aa: CATSRDRGGWVTEAFF
cdr3_nt: TGTGCCACCAGCAGAGACCGGGGGGGTTGGGTCACTGAAGCTTTCTTT